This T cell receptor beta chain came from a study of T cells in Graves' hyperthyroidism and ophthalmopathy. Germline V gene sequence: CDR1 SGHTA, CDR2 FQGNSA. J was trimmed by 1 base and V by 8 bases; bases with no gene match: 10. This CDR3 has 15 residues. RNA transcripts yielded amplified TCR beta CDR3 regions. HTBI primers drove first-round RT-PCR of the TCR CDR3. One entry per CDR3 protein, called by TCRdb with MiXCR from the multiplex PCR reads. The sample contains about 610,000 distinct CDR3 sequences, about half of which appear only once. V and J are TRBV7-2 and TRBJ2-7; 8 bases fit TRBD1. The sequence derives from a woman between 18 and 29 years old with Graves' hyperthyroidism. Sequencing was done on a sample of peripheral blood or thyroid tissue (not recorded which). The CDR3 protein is CASGTGWDASYEQYF. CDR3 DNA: TGTGCCAGCGGGACAGGTTGGGACGCGTCCTACGAGCAGTACTTC.